This TCR beta chain was found in a study of blood T cell repertoires in COVID-19. For the study at large: From T cells, B-cell-depleted T cells, or PBMCs came the material, which was cDNA or gDNA.

Method: immunoSEQ multiplex PCR; TCRdb's copy keeps in-frame clones and lacks some. The repertoire holds approximately 290,000 clones, with roughly 91% as singletons. CDR3 size: 15 residues. In germline, CDR1 is SGHTA, CDR2 FQGTGA. Trimming cost V 3 bases and J 2 bases, with 12 bases left between them. This receptor was obtained from a man aged 30 to 39 with acute or convalescent COVID-19. V gene TRBV7-3 combines with J gene TRBJ2-3, with D possibly matching TRBD2 (7 bases). Material for sequencing was peripheral blood. The CDR3 sequence: CASSFSGGHTDTQYF. CDR3 nucleotide sequence: TGTGCCAGCAGCTTTTCGGGGGGACACACAGATACGCAGTATTTT.